These 20 T cell receptor beta chains were sequenced from one sample in a study of blood T cell repertoires in COVID-19. TCRdb's table, derived via immunoSEQ multiplex PCR, lists solely in-frame clones and lacks some. The sample records almost 400,000 clones, around nine tenths being singletons. The source material was PBMCs or T cells enriched from blood (not recorded which). These receptor sequences come from a woman aged 30 to 39 with acute COVID-19.

The V and J genes are TRBV7-2 and TRBJ2-1, with 12 positions matching TRBD2. The length of the CDR3 is 14 residues. CDR1 is SGHTA and CDR2 is FQGNSA in the germline V gene. V lost 3 bases, J lost 7 bases, and 1 base stayed unmatched. The CDR3 bases are TGTGCCAGCAGCTTTGGGACTAGCGGGAATGAGCAGTTCTTC. Amino acids: CASSFGTSGNEQFF.

V and J are TRBV19 and TRBJ1-3; TRBD1 matches at 7 bases. V lost 4 bases to trimming and J lost 0 bases; unmatched junction nucleotides: 3. The CDR3 totals 15 residues. Germline-derived CDR1 and CDR2 are LNHDA and SQIVND (reference sequence). CDR3 sequence reads: CASSNGQASGNTIYF. CDR3 DNA: TGTGCCAGTAGTAACGGACAGGCCTCTGGAAACACCATATATTTT.

This chain links TRBV4-1 with TRBJ1-5; TRBD1 agrees at 7 bases. In germline, CDR1 is MGHRA, CDR2 YSYEKL. Trimming removed 2 bases from V and 7 bases from J; junction bases left unmatched: 11. This CDR3 spans 16 amino acids. CDR3 coding DNA: TGCGCCAGCAGCCAAACAGACAGGGTAATTGGACAGCCCCAGCATTTT. This sequence encodes CASSQTDRVIGQPQHF.

The genes are TRBV24-1 and TRBJ1-6; 8 nucleotides line up with TRBD1. CDR3 size: 17 residues. V shed 4 bases and J 6 bases; nucleotides not matched to a gene: 10. Germline CDR1 is KGHDR and CDR2 is SFDVKD. DNA for the CDR3: TGTGCCACCAGTGACTCAAGAAACAGGGGGAGTAATTCACCCCTCCACTTT. Residues: CATSDSRNRGSNSPLHF.

J is TRBJ1-4 and V is TRBV19; TRBD1 aligns across 8 bases. Germline CDR1 LNHDA, CDR2 SQIVND (reference sequence). Losses at the gene ends were 4 bases for V and 8 bases for J; bases not matched to a gene: 6. The CDR3 contains 14 residues. The CDR3 nucleotides read TGTGCCAGTAGTACCGGACAGGGAAAAGAAAAACTGTTTTTT. This codes for CASSTGQGKEKLFF.

The chain recombines TRBV2 with TRBJ1-2, with 8 bases aligning to TRBD1. The V gene end was trimmed by 3 bases and the J gene end by 4 bases; junction bases not matched to a gene: 4. Germline V gives CDR1 SNHLY, CDR2 FYNNEI. This CDR3 region has 14 residues. The CDR3: CASSDRGPSYGYTF. The CDR3 DNA reads TGTGCCAGCAGTGACAGGGGGCCTTCCTATGGCTACACCTTC.

The gene calls are TRBV5-5 and TRBJ1-4; 7 positions match TRBD1. The CDR3 runs to 14 residues. V trimming: 0 bases; J trimming: 10 bases; junction bases outside the gene matches: 6. The germline V gene encodes CDR1 SGHKS and CDR2 YYEKEE (reference sequence). The CDR3 here is CASSLEGGSGKLFF. CDR3 sequence (DNA): TGTGCCAGCAGCTTGGAAGGGGGCTCTGGAAAACTGTTTTTT.

This chain joins TRBV7-9 and TRBJ1-1, with 8 bases that match TRBD1. V was pared by 5 bases and J by 5 bases, with 13 bases of the junction left unmatched. CDR1 and CDR2 from the germline V gene are SEHNR and FQNEAQ (reference sequence). The CDR3 contains 16 residues. The CDR3 sequence: CASSPGQGERWTEAFF. The CDR3 region has the DNA TGTGCCAGCAGCCCCGGACAGGGTGAGCGATGGACTGAAGCTTTCTTT.

This sequence joins TRBV20-1 and TRBJ2-5; 11 bases are shared with TRBD2. V gave up 3 bases and J gave up 5 bases; unmatched junction bases: 8. Germline loops: CDR1 DFQATT, CDR2 SNEGSKA (reference sequence). The CDR3 is made up of 15 amino acids. CDR3 sequence: CSASPSGGPGETQYF. CDR3 sequence (DNA): TGCAGTGCTAGTCCTAGCGGGGGGCCGGGGGAGACCCAGTACTTC.

This rearrangement joins TRBV4-1 to TRBJ2-1; D is possibly TRBD2 (5 bases). CDR1 MGHRA and CDR2 YSYEKL come from the germline V gene. The CDR3 totals 13 residues. The V end was cut by 6 bases, the J end by 8 bases, with 14 bases between. The DNA of the CDR3 is TGCGCCAGCAGTCATCCACTAGGCGATGAGCAGTTCTTC. This gives the protein CASSHPLGDEQFF.

The V gene is TRBV19, the J gene TRBJ2-7; possibly TRBD1 for D (5 bases). CDR3 size: 15 residues. V lost 5 bases to trimming and J lost 4 bases, with 18 bases between them. Germline-derived CDR1 and CDR2 are LNHDA and SQIVND (reference sequence). CDR3 coding DNA: TGTGCCAGTAGTGTTGACAGAGGATTCCCGTACGAGCAGTACTTC. It specifies CASSVDRGFPYEQYF. The full variable domain, with the rest looked up from reference TRBV19 and TRBJ2-7, is DGGITQSPKYLFRKEGQNVTLSCEQNLNHDAMYWYRQDPGQGLRLIYYSQIVNDFQKGDIAEGYSVSREKKESFPLTVTSAQKNPTAFYLCASSVDRGFPYEQYFGPGTRLTVT.

This clone came up once. CDR3 region: CASSLQGAEQPQHF. The CDR3 nucleotides read TGTGCCAGCTCACTACAGGGGGCGGAGCAGCCCCAGCATTTT. The V call is TRBV18, the J call TRBJ1-5, with 9 bases matching TRBD1. CDR1 KGHSH and CDR2 LQKENI come from the germline V gene. CDR3 length: 14 residues. V was pared by 4 bases and J by 7 bases, with 5 bases of the junction left unmatched. The full variable domain, its missing parts supplied by reference TRBV18 and TRBJ1-5, is NAGVMQNPRHLVRRRGQEARLRCSPMKGHSHVYWYRQLPEEGLKFMVYLQKENIIDESGMPKERFSAEFPKEGPSILRIQQVVRGDSAAYFCASSLQGAEQPQHFGDGTRLSIL.

The V call is TRBV19, the J call TRBJ1-1, with TRBD1 matching 7 bases. Germline CDR1 and CDR2: LNHDA and SQIVND (reference sequence). J lost 4 bases, V lost 5 bases, and 4 bases had no gene match. The CDR3 totals 13 residues. The CDR3 coding sequence is TGTGCCAGTAGTTCCAGGACAGGCACTGAAGCTTTCTTT. It codes for CASSSRTGTEAFF.

This chain joins TRBV27 and TRBJ1-1; D ambiguous. CDR3 length: 16 amino acids. Trimming shortened V by 4 bases and J by 5 bases, and 20 bases separated the two germline ends. Per the germline V gene, CDR1 is MNHEY and CDR2 is SMNVEV (reference sequence). The CDR3 loop reads CASSSKTGLEGTEAFF. CDR3 bases: TGTGCCAGCAGTTCAAAGACGGGTCTTGAGGGAACTGAAGCTTTCTTT.

This chain connects TRBV30 to TRBJ1-5; no clear D gene. The CDR3 is 13 residues long. With 2 bases removed from V and 5 bases from J, the gap between germline ends came to 10 bases. The germline V gene has CDR1 GTSNPN and CDR2 SVGIG (reference sequence). The DNA for the CDR3 is TGTGCCTGGAGTTTTGACGGGGATCAGCCCCAGCATTTT. Translation: CAWSFDGDQPQHF.

V and J are TRBV15 and TRBJ1-2; possible D gene TRBD1, 5 bases. From germline, CDR1 is LNHNV and CDR2 YYDKDF (reference sequence). This CDR3 spans 14 amino acids. Deletions cut 8 bases from V and 2 bases from J, with 15 bases between. The CDR3 DNA follows: TGTGCCACCGGGGCAGGAATTAAAAACTATGGCTACACCTTC. It yields the protein CATGAGIKNYGYTF.

CDR3 protein: CASARDIYEQYF. The CDR3 region has the DNA TGTGCTAGTGCCCGGGACATTTACGAGCAGTACTTC. The chain is built from TRBV12-5 and TRBJ2-7, with a tentative D call TRBD1 (6 bases). Germline V CDR1 and CDR2: LGHNT, FRNRAP. CDR3 length: 12 residues. Trimming left V 7 bases short and J 4 bases short, with 11 bases between.

V is TRBV19 and J is TRBJ2-1; possibly TRBD1 for D (5 bases). V was trimmed by 3 bases and J by 2 bases, leaving 14 bases between them. The length of the CDR3 is 16 residues. Germline-derived CDR1 and CDR2 are LNHDA and SQIVND (reference sequence). CDR3 DNA sequence: TGTGCCAGTAGTATTTGGCACAGGTCGCCCTACAATGAGCAGTTCTTC. Protein: CASSIWHRSPYNEQFF.

Turning to this clone: Other DNA sequences in the same sample also yield this CDR3. This chain joins TRBV4-1 and TRBJ2-7; D may be TRBD2 (5 bases). Trimming pared 0 bases from V and 1 base from J, leaving 7 bases between. This CDR3 has 14 amino acids. Germline values: CDR1 MGHRA, CDR2 YSYEKL. In DNA, the CDR3 is TGCGCCAGCAGCCAAGATCGGGGTTCCTACGAGCAGTACTTC. It translates to CASSQDRGSYEQYF.

The J gene is TRBJ2-7, the V gene TRBV10-3, with 11 bases lining up with TRBD2. The J segment lost 4 bases and the V segment lost 6 bases, leaving 5 bases of the junction unmatched. The germline gives CDR1 ENHRY, CDR2 SYGVKD. The CDR3 is made up of 14 amino acids. Here the CDR3 reads CAIRDGTSGYEQYF. Written as DNA, the CDR3 is TGTGCCATCAGGGACGGGACTAGCGGTTACGAGCAGTACTTC.